This T cell receptor (beta chain) is from a study of CD8 T cells in ankylosing spondylitis. Study results and caveats: Significant enrichment of disease-linked clones was reportedly seen in matched ankylosing spondylitis synovial fluid. Several highly homologous variants made up a TCR beta motif, and this motif appeared characteristic of ankylosing spondylitis blood.

The CDR3 has 13 amino acids. Germline V gene data show CDR1 as SQVTM and CDR2 as ANQGSEA. J gave up 4 bases and V 6 bases, and 5 bases lay outside the gene matches. With respect to this clonotype: Its antigen is still unknown.

TCRdb redid the calling of the 5' RACE reads with MiXCR, one entry per CDR3 protein. The table shows 250,000 or so distinct CDR3 sequences, with 24% occurring only once. The V call is TRBV29-1, the J call TRBJ2-7, with TRBD1 identical over 11 bases. The sample taken for sequencing was blood, either unsorted or a sorted T cell fraction (not recorded which). This receptor was identified in a male donor with ankylosing spondylitis or in good health (not recorded which). The CDR3 region is CSVGTGGMYEQYF. The DNA of the CDR3 is TGCAGCGTGGGGACAGGGGGTATGTACGAGCAGTACTTC.